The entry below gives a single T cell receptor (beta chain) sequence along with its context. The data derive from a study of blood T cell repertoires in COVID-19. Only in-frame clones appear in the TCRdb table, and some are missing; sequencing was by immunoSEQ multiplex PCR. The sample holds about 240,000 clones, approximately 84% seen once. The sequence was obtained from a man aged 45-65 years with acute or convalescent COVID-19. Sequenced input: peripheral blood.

CDR3 coding DNA: TGTGCCAGTAGTCCCCGGACAGGGGACGGCTACACCTTC. Amino acid sequence: CASSPRTGDGYTF. The chain recombines TRBV19 with TRBJ1-2; 9 bases line up with TRBD1. The trim removed 5 bases at V and 8 bases at J, leaving 6 bases unmatched. Germline-derived CDR1 and CDR2 are LNHDA and SQIVND (reference sequence). The CDR3 contains 13 residues.